This T cell receptor (beta chain) emerged from a study of blood T cell repertoires in COVID-19 (dated by TCRdb to about 2020). At the level of the whole study: Samples covering the acute and convalescent phases of COVID-19 were provided by collaborators in the United States, Italy and Spain. The prospective study material was composed of cDNA or gDNA derived from T cells, B-cell-depleted T cells, or PBMCs. Subjects who had been exposed to COVID-19, were actively infected with it, or had recovered from it provided the deeply sampled blood TCRbeta repertoires that made up the dataset. A freely available public database, intended as a resource for researchers studying the immune response to SARS-CoV-2, is where the repertoires were released. The samples were drawn from two sources: the first 160 participants of the ongoing ImmuneRACE study, and approximately 1,300 subjects contributed by 6 global collaborators. Sample metadata almost always included a de-identified subject ID, COVID-19 status, age in years and sex. Where available, HLA class I and class II types were obtained from metadata supplied by the sample provider rather than from assay-based typing. Points the paper makes about the study in general: The quantity of clinical and demographic metadata differed by source and by participant and was supplied without curation.

Remarks on this clone: This receptor's antigen is unknown. Within one base of it there is no much larger clone, and no base qualities were kept.

The immunoSEQ Assay, a bias-controlled multiplex PCR, was used to amplify TCRbeta CDR3 regions from genomic DNA. In the paper's pipeline: The number of nucleated cells in each sample was estimated by amplification of reference gene primers within the assay. Sequence reads were collapsed and filtered to measure the absolute abundance of every unique TCRbeta CDR3 rearrangement. For each sample, productive Simpson clonality was calculated as the square root of Simpson's diversity index over productive rearrangements. TCRdb limited this immuneACCESS table to in-frame rearrangements with V and J called. A share of clones is missing; checked studies link under half to unresolved V genes, and the rest is unexplained. The DNA gave D and trimming, while V, J and clone size come from that table. The sample includes about 300,000 clones, with 85% observed a single time. The ten top clones hold under 2% of the sample.

Participants in the prospective study were aged 18 to 89 years, lived in approximately 26 United States geographic areas, and enrolled through a virtual design. In the prospective study, cohorts were assigned on the basis of participant-reported clinical history obtained from a screening survey and a study questionnaire. Exposed participants had been in contact, within 2 weeks of entering the study, with a person who had a PCR-confirmed or clinician-diagnosed case of COVID-19. Each participant in the prospective study had whole blood, serum and a nasopharyngeal or oropharyngeal swab collected by mobile phlebotomists. Additional blood draws and questionnaires over a 2-month period could optionally be provided by prospective study participants. Before DNA extraction, prospective study blood samples were shipped either frozen or at room temperature. V is cut back by 5 bases and J by 2 bases, with 3 bases in the junction unmatched. CDR3 length: 14 amino acids, cysteine to phenylalanine. The read is trimmed to its CDR3 DNA, 42 bases read in frame from base 1. The CDR1 and CDR2 encoded by the germline V gene (reference sequence) are MNHEY and SMNVEV.

The sample taken for sequencing was PBMCs or T cells enriched from blood (not recorded which). The clonotype comes from a woman in her 30s who had been exposed to COVID-19. The chain uses TRBV27 and TRBJ1-5, with 7 bases aligning to TRBD1. Here the CDR3 is given as CASSLTGGNQPQHF. The DNA is TGTGCCAGCAGTCTAACAGGGGGCAATCAGCCCCAGCATTTT.